Following are 28 T cell receptor beta chains from one sample sequenced in a study of blood T cell repertoires in COVID-19. Some clones are missing from TCRdb's copy, which holds only in-frame ones; the method was immunoSEQ multiplex PCR. The sample contains some 290,000 clones, 88% of which appear only once. Sequencing was carried out using peripheral blood. The source is a woman in her 30s with COVID-19, enrolled during active disease.

The chain combines TRBV27 with TRBJ2-3; D remains unclear. V shed 11 bases and J shed 6 bases, with 12 bases lying between them. This CDR3 contains 11 residues. The germline V gene has CDR1 MNHEY and CDR2 SMNVEV (reference sequence). The CDR3 here is CAETCVDTQYF. Written as DNA, the CDR3 is TGTGCCGAGACATGTGTGGATACGCAGTATTTT.

The CDR3: CASSLRTGKGGELFF. CDR3 DNA: TGCGCCAGCAGCTTGAGGACAGGGAAGGGCGGGGAGCTGTTTTTT. V is TRBV5-1 and J is TRBJ2-2; 8 nucleotides match TRBD1. Germline CDR1 is SGHRS and CDR2 is YFSETQ. There are 15 residues in the CDR3. Unmatched junction bases numbered 6, after V lost 1 base and J lost 7 bases.

The genes are TRBV2 and TRBJ1-1; 9 bases are a match to TRBD1. The V gene's germline CDR1 is SNHLY and CDR2 FYNNEI. The length of the CDR3 is 15 residues. Trimming removed 7 bases from V and 2 bases from J; junction bases left unmatched: 8. The CDR3 coding sequence is TGTGCCAGCAATGAGCGACAGGGGGGAAACACTGAAGCTTTCTTT. It is translated as CASNERQGGNTEAFF. The whole variable domain, filled in from reference TRBV2 and TRBJ1-1, reads EPEVTQTPSHQVTQMGQEVILRCVPISNHLYFYWYRQILGQKVEFLVSFYNNEISEKSEIFDDQFSVERPDGSNFTLKIRSTKLEDSAMYFCASNERQGGNTEAFFGQGTRLTVV.

This clone has only one observation. V usage is TRBV28 and J usage is TRBJ2-5, with 7 nucleotides matching TRBD1. The CDR3 is 14 amino acids. The ends lost 5 bases at V and 4 bases at J; junction bases unmatched: 7. Germline loops: CDR1 MDHEN, CDR2 SYDVKM. The CDR3 reads CASSPTGRVETQYF. CDR3 nucleotide sequence: TGTGCCAGCAGTCCGACAGGGCGAGTAGAGACCCAGTACTTC.

The V gene is TRBV28, the J gene TRBJ1-1; 8 positions agree with TRBD1. CDR3 length equals 15 residues. The junction had 7 bases not matched to a gene; V was cut back by 2 bases and J by 5 bases. Germline V CDR1 and CDR2: MDHEN, SYDVKM. CDR3 protein: CASSLRPRQGTEAFF. DNA for the CDR3: TGTGCCAGCAGTTTAAGACCCCGACAGGGGACTGAAGCTTTCTTT.

The J gene is TRBJ1-4, the V gene TRBV7-2; D gene unclear. The germline V gene encodes CDR1 SGHTA and CDR2 FQGNSA. This CDR3 is built from 12 residues. The V and J ends lost 5 bases and 8 bases respectively, with 9 bases between them. CDR3 in DNA: TGTGCCAGCAGCCCAGCGGCCGAAAAACTGTTTTTT. Translating gives CASSPAAEKLFF. Supplemented by reference TRBV7-2 and TRBJ1-4, the full variable domain reads GAGVSQSPSNKVTEKGKDVELRCDPISGHTALYWYRQSLGQGLEFLIYFQGNSAPDKSGLPSDRFSAERTGGSVSTLTIQRTQQEDSAVYLCASSPAAEKLFFGSGTQLSVL.

The rearrangement links TRBV29-1 to TRBJ2-3, with 8 bases aligning to TRBD2. CDR1 is SQVTM, CDR2 ANQGSEA, per germline. V gave up 4 bases and J gave up 2 bases; unmatched junction bases: 8. There are 15 residues in the CDR3. CDR3 bases: TGCAGCGTTGGAACCCTAGCGGGTTTCACAGATACGCAGTATTTT. The encoded protein is CSVGTLAGFTDTQYF.

This chain uses TRBV12-5 with TRBJ2-5, with TRBD2 matching over 15 bases. The germline V gene encodes CDR1 LGHNT and CDR2 FRNRAP. The CDR3 has 15 residues. Trimming took 5 bases from V and 5 from J; bases not matched to a gene: 3. CDR3 sequence (DNA): TGTGCTAGTGGTCCGGGACTAGCGGGAGGTGAGACCCAGTACTTC. It encodes CASGPGLAGGETQYF.

The chain couples TRBV5-1 to TRBJ2-7, with D maybe TRBD1 (6 bases). The germline gives CDR1 SGHRS, CDR2 YFSETQ. The V end was cut by 3 bases, the J end by 0 bases, with 7 bases between. The CDR3 is 13 residues long. Written as DNA, the CDR3 is TGCGCCAGCAGCTCGGGACACTCCTACGAGCAGTACTTC. This codes for CASSSGHSYEQYF. Using reference TRBV5-1 and TRBJ2-7 for the parts outside the CDR3, the full variable domain is KAGVTQTPRYLIKTRGQQVTLSCSPISGHRSVSWYQQTPGQGLQFLFEYFSETQRNKGNFPGRFSGRQFSNSRSEMNVSTLELGDSALYLCASSSGHSYEQYFGPGTRLTVT.

This clone appeared once. The chain couples TRBV5-1 to TRBJ1-1, with 9 positions matching TRBD1. V shed 4 bases, J shed 4 bases, and the junction held 5 bases outside the gene matches. The CDR3 totals 14 residues. The germline gives CDR1 SGHRS, CDR2 YFSETQ. DNA of the CDR3: TGCGCCAGCAGCACCGGGACAGGGTTCACTGAAGCTTTCTTT. The encoded protein is CASSTGTGFTEAFF.

The chain recombines TRBV9 with TRBJ2-7, with TRBD1 matching over 10 bases. The length of the CDR3 is 15 residues. Per germline, CDR1 SGDLS and CDR2 YYNGEE. After removal of 3 bases from V and 5 bases from J, the junction contained 8 bases not matched to a gene. The CDR3 bases are TGTGCCAGCAGCGCCGGGACAGGGGTTTCCCACGAGCAGTACTTC. Translated, it gives CASSAGTGVSHEQYF.

This chain links TRBV7-3 with TRBJ2-3; 14 bases are a match to TRBD2. The length of the CDR3 is 17 residues. J lost 3 bases, V lost 2 bases, and 4 bases had no gene match. CDR1 SGHTA and CDR2 FQGTGA come from the germline V gene. The CDR3 DNA sequence: TGTGCCAGCAGCTTATCTGGACTAGCGGGAGGTACAGATACGCAGTATTTT. This translates into CASSLSGLAGGTDTQYF.

The chain has TRBV6-5 and TRBJ2-7; tentative D call: TRBD2 (7 bases). V was pared by 5 bases and J by 6 bases, with 14 bases between. The CDR3 length is 13 residues. The V gene's germline CDR1 is MNHEY and CDR2 SVGAGI. CDR3 coding DNA: TGTGCCAGCAGTCCCAGCGGGACACGCGAGCAGTACTTC. Translated: CASSPSGTREQYF.

This clone was counted once. The chain couples TRBV5-1 to TRBJ2-3; D call uncertain. The V end lost 0 bases, the J end lost 2 bases, and 7 bases lay between the germline ends. From germline, CDR1 is SGHRS and CDR2 YFSETQ. There are 14 residues in the CDR3. The CDR3 protein is CASSLDGNTDTQYF. For the CDR3, the DNA is TGCGCCAGCAGCTTGGACGGTAACACAGATACGCAGTATTTT.

The rearrangement links TRBV12-3 or TRBV12-4 to TRBJ1-1; D remains ambiguous. The CDR3 sequence is 13 residues long. The germline V and J ends were trimmed by 6 bases and 3 bases, with 11 bases remaining between them. The CDR3 loop reads CASRGDDDTEAFF. DNA for the CDR3: TGTGCCAGCAGGGGCGACGATGACACTGAAGCTTTCTTT.

The J gene is TRBJ2-3, the V gene TRBV2; the match to TRBD1 covers 7 bases. Trimming took 6 bases from V and 0 from J; bases not matched to a gene: 12. The CDR3 length is 17 residues. Germline V CDR1 and CDR2: SNHLY, FYNNEI. The CDR3 sequence is CASSYAPDRSSTDTQYF. The CDR3, as DNA: TGTGCCAGCAGCTACGCCCCGGACAGGTCTAGCACAGATACGCAGTATTTT.

This clone was detected only once. V and J are TRBV28 and TRBJ2-5, with TRBD1 matching 10 bases. From germline, CDR1 is MDHEN and CDR2 SYDVKM. V lost 8 bases, J lost 2 bases, and 8 bases stayed unmatched. The CDR3 spans 15 residues. The CDR3 loop is CASVSGQGIQETQYF. CDR3 sequence (DNA): TGTGCCAGCGTATCGGGACAGGGGATACAAGAGACCCAGTACTTC. Full variable domain (remainder filled in from reference TRBV28 and TRBJ2-5): DVKVTQSSRYLVKRTGEKVFLECVQDMDHENMFWYRQDPGLGLRLIYFSYDVKMKEKGDIPEGYSVSREKKERFSLILESASTNQTSMYLCASVSGQGIQETQYFGPGTRLLVL.

The genes are TRBV29-1 and TRBJ1-1, with D possibly being TRBD1 (5 bases). Trimming removed 4 bases at V and 5 bases at J, with 11 bases between. The germline V gene has CDR1 SQVTM and CDR2 ANQGSEA. This CDR3 is 12 amino acids long. DNA for the CDR3: TGCAGCGTTGCACAGGCGCCGACTGAAGCTTTCTTT. This codes for CSVAQAPTEAFF.

J is TRBJ2-7 and V is TRBV2; no firm D call. The CDR3 covers 11 residues. Germline V gene sequence: CDR1 SNHLY, CDR2 FYNNEI. Trimming took off 7 bases at V and 7 bases at J, with 11 bases between the two ends. CDR3 bases: TGTGCCAGCACTGGGTACGGGGAGCAGTACTTC. It yields the protein CASTGYGEQYF.

The chain links TRBV19 to TRBJ1-1, with D uncertain. V was cut by 8 bases and J by 5 bases, with 6 bases left in between. This CDR3 has 10 residues. Germline assignment: CDR1 LNHDA and CDR2 SQIVND (reference sequence). For the CDR3, the DNA is TGTGCCAGTTTCCGGACTGAAGCTTTCTTT. Translated, it gives CASFRTEAFF. Filled out from reference TRBV19 and TRBJ1-1, the complete variable domain reads DGGITQSPKYLFRKEGQNVTLSCEQNLNHDAMYWYRQDPGQGLRLIYYSQIVNDFQKGDIAEGYSVSREKKESFPLTVTSAQKNPTAFYLCASFRTEAFFGQGTRLTVV.

This clone was seen a handful of times. This rearrangement joins TRBV5-4 to TRBJ1-4; 9 nucleotides match TRBD1. The V segment lost 4 bases and the J segment 5 bases; nucleotides outside the gene matches: 9. CDR1 is SGHNT and CDR2 is YYREEE in the germline V gene (reference sequence). This CDR3 region has 16 residues. The CDR3 protein is CASSPGTGRYNEKLFF. The DNA of the CDR3 is TGTGCCAGCAGCCCCGGGACAGGGCGTTACAATGAAAAACTGTTTTTT.

The J gene is TRBJ1-5, the V gene TRBV7-6; weak D call: TRBD1 (5 bases). CDR1 is SGHVS and CDR2 is FNYEAQ in the germline V gene. The CDR3 runs 15 residues. V was cut by 5 bases and J by 4 bases, with 15 bases left in between. For the CDR3, the DNA is TGTGCCAGCAGCCCTCAGGGAATGGGGAATCAGCCCCAGCATTTT. Protein product: CASSPQGMGNQPQHF.

This chain links TRBV28 with TRBJ1-5; unclear D gene. The CDR3 covers 13 residues. V was cut by 6 bases and J by 0 bases, with 6 bases left in between. CDR1 is MDHEN and CDR2 is SYDVKM in the germline V gene. The DNA of the CDR3 is TGTGCCAGCAGGCCTAATAGCAATCAGCCCCAGCATTTT. It yields the protein CASRPNSNQPQHF.

This chain uses TRBV7-6 with TRBJ2-2; D is possibly TRBD2 (5 bases). Germline CDR1 is SGHVS and CDR2 is FNYEAQ. Trimming cost V 7 bases and J 6 bases, with 12 bases left between them. The CDR3 has 13 residues. The CDR3 DNA is TGTGCCAGCACTTTTCGGGAAGCCGGGGAGCTGTTTTTT. It yields the protein CASTFREAGELFF.

This clone was detected only a few times. The J gene is TRBJ2-1, the V gene TRBV15; the match to TRBD1 covers 8 bases. The CDR3 totals 18 residues. Germline CDR1 LNHNV, CDR2 YYDKDF (reference sequence). V dropped 0 bases and J dropped 6; count of bases not matched to a gene: 13. CDR3 bases: TGTGCCACCAGCAGAGACCCGCTCCAACCGACAGGGGCCAATGAGCAGTTCTTC. Amino acids: CATSRDPLQPTGANEQFF.

The chain employs TRBV14 and TRBJ2-1, with 14 bases lining up with TRBD2. The germline gives CDR1 SGHDN, CDR2 FVKESK. V dropped 4 bases and J dropped 10; count of bases not matched to a gene: 12. There are 17 residues in the CDR3. The CDR3 reads CASSLYTGTSGGQEQFF. The CDR3 nucleotides read TGTGCCAGCAGCCTCTACACCGGGACTAGCGGGGGTCAGGAGCAGTTCTTC.

In regard to this clone: Within the sample, other DNA sequences also encode this same CDR3. The chain employs TRBV24-1 and TRBJ2-2, with a possible D match to TRBD1 (5 bases). Germline assignment: CDR1 KGHDR and CDR2 SFDVKD. The CDR3 length is 14 residues. Trimming shortened V by 9 bases and J by 5 bases, and 15 bases separated the two germline ends. The CDR3 reads CATGAAGWTGELFF. The CDR3, as DNA: TGTGCCACCGGGGCGGCAGGGTGGACCGGGGAGCTGTTTTTT.

The chain is built from TRBV14 and TRBJ2-1; no reliable D call. This CDR3 has 14 residues. CDR1 is SGHDN and CDR2 is FVKESK in the germline V gene. V shed 0 bases and J shed 4 bases, with 7 bases lying between them. CDR3 sequence (DNA): TGTGCCAGCAGCCAAGATTATTTGTACAATGAGCAGTTCTTC. Its translation is CASSQDYLYNEQFF.